This T cell receptor (beta chain) was retrieved from a study of cytomegalovirus exposure and HLA in healthy donors. The overall study: Of 300 to 500 genotyped donors, around 80% grouped in the Caucasian-associated ancestry cluster.

V was clipped by 5 bases and J by 5 bases, with 10 bases between them. The CDR3 spans 13 residues. Germline V lookup: CDR1 MDHEN, CDR2 SYDVKM. PCR used 60 Vbeta primers and 13 Jbeta primers. Profiled with immunoSEQ multiplex PCR; TCRdb holds only in-frame clones, not every one. The sample includes 75,000 to 100,000 clones, roughly 8.2% of them seen just once. The specimen sequenced was PBMCs. The chain recombines TRBV28 with TRBJ1-5; a possible D gene is TRBD1 (5 bases). This sequence originates from a man over 45 in good health and CMV-seronegative. The CDR3 DNA follows: TGTGCCAGCAGTGCCCAGGGTTATCAGCCCCAGCATTTT. Translation gives CASSAQGYQPQHF.